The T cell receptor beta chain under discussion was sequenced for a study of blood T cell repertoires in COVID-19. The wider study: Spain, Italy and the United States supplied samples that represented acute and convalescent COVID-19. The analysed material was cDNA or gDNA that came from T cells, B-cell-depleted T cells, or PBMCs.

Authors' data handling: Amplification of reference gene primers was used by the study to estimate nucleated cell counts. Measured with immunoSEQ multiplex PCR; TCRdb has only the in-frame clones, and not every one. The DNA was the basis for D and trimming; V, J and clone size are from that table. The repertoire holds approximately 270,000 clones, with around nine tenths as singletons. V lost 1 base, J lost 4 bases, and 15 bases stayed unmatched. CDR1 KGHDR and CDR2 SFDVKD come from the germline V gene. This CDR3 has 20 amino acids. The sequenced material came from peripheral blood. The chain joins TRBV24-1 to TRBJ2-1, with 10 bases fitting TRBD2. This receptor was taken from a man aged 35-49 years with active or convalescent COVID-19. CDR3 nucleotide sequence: TGTGCCACCAGTGATTTCCCCCCCCGGCGTCGAGCGGGGGGGTACAATGAGCAGTTCTTC. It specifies CATSDFPPRRRAGGYNEQFF.